These 17 T cell receptor beta chains came from one sample sequenced in a study of early T cells in non-severe SARS-CoV-2 infection. TCRdb re-called the 5' RACE reads with MiXCR, one entry per CDR3 protein. The sample consists of some 71,000 distinct CDR3 sequences, 8.5% to 10% of them appearing once. Sequenced material: whole blood. The receptors here all came from an adult who was a healthcare worker with PCR-confirmed SARS-CoV-2 infection or an uninfected control (not recorded which).

This clonotype was recorded many times. The V and J genes are TRBV5-1 and TRBJ2-5; 7 bases fit TRBD1. Germline values: CDR1 SGHRS, CDR2 YFSETQ. This CDR3 has 13 residues. Trimming removed 4 bases from V and 5 bases from J; junction bases left unmatched: 5. This chain's CDR3 is CASSKNRGETQYF. The CDR3 bases are TGCGCCAGCAGCAAGAACAGGGGCGAGACCCAGTACTTC. Variable domain in full (rest from reference TRBV5-1 and TRBJ2-5): KAGVTQTPRYLIKTRGQQVTLSCSPISGHRSVSWYQQTPGQGLQFLFEYFSETQRNKGNFPGRFSGRQFSNSRSEMNVSTLELGDSALYLCASSKNRGETQYFGPGTRLLVL.

The gene calls are TRBV5-1 and TRBJ2-1; D possibly corresponds to TRBD1 (5 bases). CDR1 is SGHRS and CDR2 is YFSETQ in the germline V gene. V lost 4 bases to trimming and J lost 12 bases, with 14 bases between them. The CDR3 contains 12 residues. The CDR3 here is CASSKGPAGQFF. The CDR3 DNA reads as TGCGCCAGCAGCAAGGGGCCCGCCGGGCAGTTCTTC.

The sample holds a few counts of this clonotype. The gene calls are TRBV11-2 and TRBJ1-6; no firm D call. The CDR3 loop spans 12 amino acids. Germline V gene sequence: CDR1 SGHAT, CDR2 FQNNGV. V shed 3 bases and J shed 8 bases, with 5 bases lying between them. The CDR3 nucleotides read TGTGCCAGCAGCTTTTCAGATTCACCCCTCCACTTT. This translates into CASSFSDSPLHF.

This clonotype was seen more than once but under ten times. The V gene is TRBV10-1, the J gene TRBJ2-1; 9 nucleotides line up with TRBD2. Per germline, CDR1 WNHNN and CDR2 SYGVQD (reference sequence). The junction had 14 bases not matched to a gene; V was cut back by 6 bases and J by 8 bases. The CDR3 runs to 16 residues. CDR3 nucleotide sequence: TGCGCCAGCAGGATTGCCGGGCTAGCGGGATATCATGAGCAGTTCTTC. Translating gives CASRIAGLAGYHEQFF.

This clonotype was counted ten times or more. The chain recombines TRBV10-1 with TRBJ2-3, with D perhaps matching TRBD1 or TRBD2 (5 bases each). CDR1 and CDR2 from the germline V gene are WNHNN and SYGVQD (reference sequence). The ends were cut back, 8 bases at V and 1 base at J, with 13 bases in the middle. This CDR3 spans 14 amino acids. CDR3 DNA sequence: TGCGCCAGCGGTGGACGGGGCGGCACAGATACGCAGTATTTT. Translated: CASGGRGGTDTQYF.

This clonotype appeared many times. This chain connects TRBV29-1 to TRBJ2-1, with no clear D. From germline, CDR1 is SQVTM and CDR2 ANQGSEA. V was clipped by 5 bases and J by 8 bases, with 10 bases between them. CDR3 length: 11 amino acids. This chain's CDR3 is CSVLQPHEQFF. As DNA, the CDR3 is TGCAGCGTTTTACAACCGCATGAGCAGTTCTTC.

This clonotype was seen only a few times. The gene calls are TRBV19 and TRBJ1-4, with D perhaps matching TRBD1 (5 bases). V was shortened by 2 bases and J by 6 bases, with 13 bases between the two germline ends. The CDR3 extends over 15 amino acids. Germline CDR1 LNHDA, CDR2 SQIVND (reference sequence). The CDR3, as DNA: TGTGCCAGTAGTATAAGGGGCGAGAAACATGAAAAACTGTTTTTT. This translates into CASSIRGEKHEKLFF. Looking up the rest from reference TRBV19 and TRBJ1-4 gives the full variable domain: DGGITQSPKYLFRKEGQNVTLSCEQNLNHDAMYWYRQDPGQGLRLIYYSQIVNDFQKGDIAEGYSVSREKKESFPLTVTSAQKNPTAFYLCASSIRGEKHEKLFFGSGTQLSVL.

Only a few counts were recorded for this clonotype. The V and J genes are TRBV4-3 and TRBJ2-3; unclear D gene. The CDR3 contains 13 residues. Trimming removed 4 bases at V and 2 bases at J, with 7 bases between. CDR1 LGHNA and CDR2 YSLEER come from the germline V gene. Here the CDR3 DNA reads TGCGCCAGCAGCCTCCAGGCCACAGATACGCAGTATTTT. As protein: CASSLQATDTQYF.

This clonotype was picked up a small number of times. The chain is built from TRBV19 and TRBJ2-1; D is perhaps TRBD2 (6 bases). The CDR3 is 12 amino acids. Trimming cost V 0 bases and J 10 bases, with 7 bases left between them. CDR1 is LNHDA and CDR2 is SQIVND in the germline V gene (reference sequence). The CDR3 protein is CASSIEGLEQFF. CDR3 nucleotide sequence: TGTGCCAGTAGTATAGAGGGACTCGAGCAGTTCTTC.

This clonotype was recorded a few times. The chain carries TRBV27 and TRBJ2-7; no clear D. CDR1 and CDR2 from the germline V gene are MNHEY and SMNVEV (reference sequence). The CDR3 has 14 residues. V gave up 2 bases and J gave up 5 bases, with 13 bases separating them. The CDR3 nucleotides read TGTGCCAGCAGTTTAGGAACGGGCGCTCACGAGCAGTACTTC. Translated: CASSLGTGAHEQYF.

This clonotype is a singleton in its sample. V usage is TRBV6-2 or TRBV6-3 and J usage is TRBJ2-5; TRBD2 matches 7 bases. The CDR3 has 13 amino acids. Germline lookup yields CDR1 MNHEY and CDR2 SVGEGT. Trimming took 8 bases from V and 1 from J; bases not matched to a gene: 4. CDR3: CASASGFQETQYF. DNA for the CDR3: TGTGCCAGCGCTAGCGGATTCCAAGAGACCCAGTACTTC.

The rearrangement links TRBV5-1 to TRBJ2-7; D possibly corresponds to TRBD2 (6 bases). Per germline, CDR1 SGHRS and CDR2 YFSETQ. The CDR3 is 13 residues long. Trimming left V 3 bases short and J 3 bases short, with 10 bases between. The CDR3 DNA sequence: TGCGCCAGCAGCTCGACGGACTACTACGAGCAGTACTTC. Protein sequence: CASSSTDYYEQYF.

The rearrangement links TRBV7-2 to TRBJ1-1; D is undetermined. The V gene's germline CDR1 is SGHTA and CDR2 FQGNSA. The CDR3 runs 13 residues. Trimming pared 0 bases from V and 5 bases from J, leaving 7 bases between. The CDR3 spells CASSLAQFTEAFF. DNA for the CDR3: TGTGCCAGCAGCTTAGCACAGTTTACTGAAGCTTTCTTT.

This clonotype was seen many times. The gene calls are TRBV12-3 or TRBV12-4 and TRBJ1-5, with D hard to call. This CDR3 is 12 amino acids long. Between the trimmed V and J ends, which lost 1 base and 6 bases, there was a span of 4 bases. The CDR3 DNA reads as TGTGCCAGCAGTTTAGATGGTCAGCCCCAGCATTTT. Translating gives CASSLDGQPQHF.

This clonotype was observed many times. This chain's CDR3 is CASSEGASGANVLTF. The CDR3 region has the DNA TGTGCCAGCAGTGAGGGGGCCTCTGGGGCCAACGTCCTGACTTTC. The genes are TRBV5-4 and TRBJ2-6; 7 positions agree with TRBD1. Unmatched junction bases numbered 2, after V lost 5 bases and J lost 0 bases. CDR1 and CDR2 from the germline V gene are SGHNT and YYREEE (reference sequence). CDR3 length: 15 residues.

This clonotype was seen at least ten times. This chain joins TRBV11-2 and TRBJ2-1, with D perhaps TRBD2 (6 bases). V was shortened by 6 bases and J by 2 bases, with 11 bases between the two germline ends. The CDR3 loop spans 14 amino acids. Germline CDR1 SGHAT, CDR2 FQNNGV. CDR3 nucleotides: TGTGCCAGCAGTTCAGCGGGCGCCTACAATGAGCAGTTCTTC. Amino acids: CASSSAGAYNEQFF.

This clonotype came up many times. The DNA for the CDR3 is TGCGCCAGCAGCTTGGGGCTAGCGGGCCTCACAGATACGCAGTATTTT. Translating gives CASSLGLAGLTDTQYF. The chain joins TRBV5-1 to TRBJ2-3, with 8 bases fitting TRBD2. Germline V lookup: CDR1 SGHRS, CDR2 YFSETQ. After removal of 0 bases from V and 2 bases from J, the junction contained 5 bases not matched to a gene. The CDR3 loop spans 16 amino acids.